A single sample is the source of the 18 T cell receptor beta chains below, sequenced in a study of T cells in women clearing cervical HPV infection. Profiled with immunoSEQ multiplex PCR; TCRdb holds only in-frame clones, not every one. The sample holds over 30,000 clones. Sequenced input: blood buffy coat. These receptor sequences come from a woman between 18 and 69 years old with a cervical HPV16 infection that either progressed to CIN3+ or cleared (not recorded which).

Points on this clone: With the read ending 3 residues before the CDR3 end, the germline J gene is used to fill in that end. The chain recombines TRBV19 with TRBJ2-4, with D tentatively TRBD1 (6 bases). Germline V gene sequence: CDR1 LNHDA, CDR2 SQIVND (reference sequence). The CDR3 contains 14 residues. Partial CDR3 DNA: TGTGCCAGTAGTAACGGACAGCTAGTTTCTGGT. This encodes CASSNGQLVSG. The full CDR3 is CASSNGQLVSGQYF.

About this clone: The sequenced fragment ends 3 residues before the CDR3 boundary, so the rest is inferred from the germline J gene. The chain recombines TRBV20-1 with TRBJ2-7, with D possibly being TRBD1 (5 bases). CDR3 size: 11 residues. Trimming left V 7 bases short and J 6 bases short, with 13 bases between. In germline, CDR1 is DFQATT, CDR2 SNEGSKA (reference sequence). CDR3 protein: CSVPQGREQYF. The part of the CDR3 DNA that was read is TGCAGTGTTCCCCAGGGCCGCGAG.

This clone ranks as medium-sized in terms of frequency. The CDR3 is cut off 3 residues early in the read; its end comes from the germline J gene. V is TRBV19 and J is TRBJ1-1; 10 bases are shared with TRBD1. Unmatched junction bases numbered 6, after V lost 5 bases and J lost 6 bases. Germline V gives CDR1 LNHDA, CDR2 SQIVND (reference sequence). The CDR3 has 14 amino acids. The sequenced CDR3 bases are TGTGCCAGTAGTGGACAGGGGGTTGCGCCTGAA. Its translation is CASSGQGVAPE. The whole CDR3 protein is CASSGQGVAPEAFF. The complete variable domain, with remaining parts taken from reference TRBV19 and TRBJ1-1, reads DGGITQSPKYLFRKEGQNVTLSCEQNLNHDAMYWYRQDPGQGLRLIYYSQIVNDFQKGDIAEGYSVSREKKESFPLTVTSAQKNPTAFYLCASSGQGVAPEAFFGQGTRLTVV.

On this clone itself: The CDR3 end lies 3 residues beyond the end of the read and is filled in from the germline J gene. The chain has TRBV5-1 and TRBJ2-2; D uncertain. Trimming took off 2 bases at V and 7 bases at J, with 3 bases between the two ends. The germline V gene has CDR1 SGHRS and CDR2 YFSETQ. The CDR3 consists of 11 residues. This CDR3 is CASSFGGELFF. The part of the CDR3 DNA that was read is TGCGCCAGCAGCTTCGGCGGGGAG.

This clone is medium-sized by frequency. The DNA ends 3 residues before the CDR3 does, and the rest of the CDR3 is filled in from the germline J gene. This chain joins TRBV14 and TRBJ2-3; tentatively, D is TRBD2 (6 bases). Germline V gene sequence: CDR1 SGHDN, CDR2 FVKESK. The V gene lost 4 bases and the J gene lost 4 bases, with 15 bases spanning the gap. The CDR3 covers 15 residues. The DNA read from the CDR3 is TGTGCCAGCAGCCCCCTTAGCGGTCACGCAGATACG. Translating it yields CASSPLSGHADT. The whole CDR3 reads CASSPLSGHADTQYF.

Remarks on this clone: The CDR3 end is not reached by the read, which stops 3 residues before it; the germline J gene fills it in. The rearrangement uses TRBV19 and TRBJ1-5; TRBD1 aligns across 8 bases. Germline V gives CDR1 LNHDA, CDR2 SQIVND (reference sequence). This CDR3 region has 15 residues. Trimming at V came to 4 bases and at J to 7 bases, leaving 9 bases not matched to a gene. The CDR3: CASSNTGGKGQPQHF. The CDR3 bases that were read are TGTGCCAGTAGTAACACAGGGGGGAAGGGACAGCCC.

Notes on this clone: The read ends 3 residues before the CDR3 terminus; that terminus is restored from the germline J gene. The gene calls are TRBV7-9 and TRBJ2-4; tentatively, D is TRBD2 (6 bases). This CDR3 has 14 residues. Germline CDR1 reads SEHNR; CDR2 reads FQNEAQ (reference sequence). CDR3 DNA (partial): TGTGCCAGCAGCGATCGGGAGTCGGGGTATGGT. Translating gives CASSDRESGYG. The entire CDR3 reads CASSDRESGYGQYF.

A word on this clone: The CDR3 end lies 3 residues beyond the end of the read and is filled in from the germline J gene. The V call is TRBV30, the J call TRBJ2-5; possibly TRBD1 for D (6 bases). V was cut by 2 bases and J by 4 bases, with 8 bases left in between. This CDR3 contains 12 residues. The germline CDR1 and CDR2 sequences are GTSNPN and SVGIG (reference sequence). The CDR3 spells CAWSLGGETQYF. CDR3 bases read: TGTGCCTGGAGTTTAGGGGGAGAGACC.

In the case of this clone: The read terminates 3 residues ahead of where the CDR3 ends, so the germline J gene completes it. V and J are TRBV13 and TRBJ1-2; TRBD1 matches at 9 bases. Germline V lookup: CDR1 PRHDT, CDR2 FYEKMQ (reference sequence). The V and J ends lost 3 bases and 3 bases, in that order; junction bases with no gene match: 2. The CDR3 runs 14 residues. Partial CDR3 DNA: TGTGCCAGCAGCTTTCGGGACAGGGACTATGGC. Protein: CASSFRDRDYG. The whole CDR3 region reads CASSFRDRDYGYTF.

With respect to this clone: The read finishes 3 residues shy of the CDR3 end, and the germline J gene is used to complete it. This chain joins TRBV30 and TRBJ2-2; D is perhaps TRBD2 (6 bases). The CDR3 has 18 amino acids. CDR1 is GTSNPN, CDR2 SVGIG, per germline (reference sequence). V dropped 2 bases and J dropped 5 bases, with 24 bases sitting between them. The DNA read from the CDR3 is TGTGCCTGGAGTTCAGGAGCCCGGCGGGGTGGGACGACCGGGGAG. The encoded protein is CAWSSGARRGGTTGE. The full CDR3 protein reads CAWSSGARRGGTTGELFF.

A remark on this clone: The read comes to an end 3 residues before the CDR3 does, leaving the germline J gene to fill in the end. The rearrangement uses TRBV10-2 and TRBJ2-7; no definite D call. CDR1 is WSHSY and CDR2 is SAAADI in the germline V gene. CDR3 length: 11 amino acids. The ends were cut back, 3 bases at V and 5 bases at J, with 5 bases in the middle. Partial CDR3 DNA: TGCGCCAGCAGTGAAGGGCACGAG. Protein product: CASSEGHE. The entire CDR3 is CASSEGHEQYF.

To note about this clone: From the germline J gene comes the end of the CDR3, since the read stops 3 residues before it. The chain combines TRBV7-8 with TRBJ2-1, with 9 positions matching TRBD2. Germline-derived CDR1 and CDR2 are SGHVS and FQNEAQ. The CDR3 covers 14 residues. J gave up 9 bases and V 5 bases, and 8 bases lay outside the gene matches. The DNA read from the CDR3 is TGTGCCAGCAGCCCCTTAGCGGGGGAGGGTGAG. Protein: CASSPLAGEGE. The whole CDR3 protein reads CASSPLAGEGEQFF.

In the case of this clone: The DNA ends 3 residues before the CDR3 does, and the rest of the CDR3 is filled in from the germline J gene. This chain uses TRBV6-1 with TRBJ1-2, with 10 bases identical to TRBD1. The CDR3 has 13 amino acids. The germline V gene has CDR1 MNHNS and CDR2 SASEGT. Losses at the gene ends were 1 base for V and 7 bases for J; bases not matched to a gene: 0. CDR3 DNA, as far as it was read: TGTGCCAGCAGTGAAGGGGACAGGGGTGGC. It specifies CASSEGDRGG. The CDR3 reads in full as CASSEGDRGGYTF.

On this clone itself: The read halts 3 residues ahead of the CDR3 end, with the missing end drawn from the germline J gene. The rearrangement links TRBV10-3 to TRBJ2-3; the match to TRBD2 covers 8 bases. Trimming took 9 bases from V and 1 from J; bases not matched to a gene: 9. This CDR3 has 15 amino acids. Germline lookup yields CDR1 ENHRY and CDR2 SYGVKD. Incomplete CDR3 DNA: TGTGCCATTAACGGAGCGGGAGAGCGCACAGATACG. Translation: CAINGAGERTDT. The CDR3 in its entirety is CAINGAGERTDTQYF.

With regard to this clone: The same CDR3 also results from other DNA sequences found in this sample. Incomplete CDR3 DNA: TGTGCCAGCAGCCAGAGGGGGGGCTCTGGAAACACC. Protein product: CASSQRGGSGNT. The whole CDR3 protein is CASSQRGGSGNTIYF. The V call is TRBV7-3, the J call TRBJ1-3, with D possibly matching TRBD1 (6 bases). Read sequence stops 3 residues before the CDR3 end, and the germline J gene provides the missing end. The CDR3 has 15 amino acids. In germline, CDR1 is SGHTA, CDR2 FQGTGA. V lost 5 bases, J lost 0 bases, and 11 bases lay in between.

In regard to this clone: Read coverage stops 3 residues before the CDR3 terminus; the germline J gene supplies the remainder. The rearrangement joins TRBV27 to TRBJ2-3; D uncertain. The V and J ends lost 5 bases and 0 bases respectively, with 6 bases between them. This CDR3 region has 13 residues. The germline V gene encodes CDR1 MNHEY and CDR2 SMNVEV (reference sequence). CDR3 region: CASSVLSTDTQYF. The covered CDR3 bases are TGTGCCAGCAGTGTACTTAGCACAGATACG.

With respect to this clone: The CDR3 is cut off 3 residues early in the read; its end comes from the germline J gene. This chain links TRBV12-3 or TRBV12-4 with TRBJ2-2; D is perhaps TRBD1 (5 bases). Trimming took off 6 bases at V and 0 bases at J, with 8 bases between the two ends. CDR3 length equals 14 residues. The CDR3 loop reads CASRRGSNTGELFF. Incomplete CDR3 DNA: TGTGCCAGCAGAAGGGGATCGAACACCGGGGAG.

With regard to this clone: The read stops 3 residues short of the end of the CDR3; the missing end is completed from the germline J gene. This rearrangement joins TRBV5-8 to TRBJ2-5; 7 nucleotides agree with TRBD2. The CDR3 runs to 15 residues. Germline CDR1 SGHTS, CDR2 YDEGEE. V dropped 1 base and J dropped 2; count of bases not matched to a gene: 5. The CDR3 loop reads CASSLNGGSQETQYF. The sequenced part of the CDR3 DNA is TGTGCCAGCAGCTTGAACGGGGGGTCACAAGAGACC.